These 15 T cell receptor beta chains were all obtained from the same sample, sequenced in a study of CD8 T cells in Susac syndrome. Random hexamers were used to reverse transcribe an amount of roughly 0.45 to 1 ug RNA. Using its own MiXCR run on the immunoSEQ multiplex PCR reads, TCRdb lists one record per CDR3 protein. The sample lists about 94,000 distinct CDR3 sequences, just under 95% occurring once. Sequencing used CD4+ T cells from PBMCs. Receptor source: a human donor with Susac syndrome.

The V and J genes are TRBV6-5 and TRBJ2-7; 11 bases match TRBD2. This CDR3 comprises 15 residues. Per the germline V gene, CDR1 is MNHEY and CDR2 is SVGAGI. Germline trimming cut 6 bases from V and 4 bases from J; bases unmatched to any gene: 8. The CDR3: CASSKPTSGIYEQYF. CDR3 coding DNA: TGTGCCAGCAGCAAACCGACTAGCGGGATATACGAGCAGTACTTC.

The V gene is TRBV12-3 or TRBV12-4, the J gene TRBJ1-6, with D uncertain. V lost 11 bases and J lost 7, with 15 bases in between. This CDR3 comprises 13 residues. The CDR3 region has the DNA TGTGCCTCTAAAGCCGCCCTGAATTCACCCCTCCACTTT. It translates to CASKAALNSPLHF.

V usage is TRBV12-3 or TRBV12-4 and J usage is TRBJ2-3; a possible D gene is TRBD2 (7 bases). This CDR3 has 14 residues. The V end lost 8 bases, the J end lost 3 bases, and 15 bases lay between the germline ends. This CDR3 reads CASSRGAGTDTQYF. For the CDR3, the DNA is TGTGCCAGCTCCCGGGGGGCCGGTACAGATACGCAGTATTTT.

The chain combines TRBV29-1 with TRBJ2-1; 8 nucleotides align to TRBD2. CDR1 and CDR2 (germline): SQVTM, ANQGSEA. This CDR3 comprises 13 residues. V was pared by 3 bases and J by 9 bases, with 7 bases of the junction left unmatched. The CDR3 is CSVDRSGEGEQFF. The CDR3 region has the DNA TGCAGCGTTGACCGTAGCGGGGAGGGTGAGCAGTTCTTC.

The chain is built from TRBV18 and TRBJ1-1, with D hard to call. The CDR3 extends over 14 amino acids. Per the germline V gene, CDR1 is KGHSH and CDR2 is LQKENI. The V gene lost 0 bases and the J gene lost 1 base, with 6 bases spanning the gap. DNA for the CDR3: TGTGCCAGCTCACCACCGATCCGGAACACTGAAGCTTTCTTT. The encoded protein is CASSPPIRNTEAFF. The complete variable domain, with remaining parts taken from reference TRBV18 and TRBJ1-1, reads NAGVMQNPRHLVRRRGQEARLRCSPMKGHSHVYWYRQLPEEGLKFMVYLQKENIIDESGMPKERFSAEFPKEGPSILRIQQVVRGDSAAYFCASSPPIRNTEAFFGQGTRLTVV.

This chain connects TRBV15 to TRBJ2-7, with 9 bases that match TRBD1. After removal of 0 bases from V and 2 bases from J, the junction contained 5 bases not matched to a gene. CDR1 and CDR2 (germline): LNHNV, YYDKDF (reference sequence). The CDR3 length is 16 residues. CDR3 in amino acids: CATSRDQWTGAYEQYF. The CDR3 region has the DNA TGTGCCACCAGCAGAGATCAATGGACAGGGGCCTACGAGCAGTACTTC.

This clonotype was counted only a few times. The rearrangement links TRBV27 to TRBJ2-7; D may be TRBD1 (5 bases). V lost 5 bases and J lost 2, with 10 bases in between. This CDR3 is built from 13 residues. The germline V gene encodes CDR1 MNHEY and CDR2 SMNVEV (reference sequence). The CDR3 region is CASSSQGAYEQYF. CDR3 nucleotide sequence: TGTGCCAGCAGTAGCCAGGGCGCCTACGAGCAGTACTTC.

The rearrangement links TRBV7-8 to TRBJ2-2; D gene ambiguous. The germline V and J ends were trimmed by 6 bases and 8 bases, with 19 bases remaining between them. The germline gives CDR1 SGHVS, CDR2 FQNEAQ. The CDR3 runs to 15 residues. CDR3 coding DNA: TGTGCCAGCAGTAAACTTCGTGGTGGAATAGGGGAGCTGTTTTTT. This codes for CASSKLRGGIGELFF.

This clonotype was detected only a few times. CDR3: CASSATQNLRGGGTDTQYF. DNA of the CDR3: TGTGCCAGCAGCGCCACCCAAAACCTCAGGGGAGGTGGCACAGATACGCAGTATTTT. This chain connects TRBV7-2 to TRBJ2-3; D might be TRBD1 or TRBD2, each matching 6 bases. Germline V gene data show CDR1 as SGHTA and CDR2 as FQGNSA. The length of the CDR3 is 19 residues. Trimming pared 5 bases from V and 1 base from J, leaving 25 bases between.

This clonotype was recorded once. The chain uses TRBV12-3 or TRBV12-4 and TRBJ1-2, with TRBD1 matching over 7 bases. The CDR3 is 13 residues long. Trimming took 6 bases from V and 6 from J; bases not matched to a gene: 7. The CDR3 here is CASSRGDGDGYTF. In nucleotides, the CDR3 is TGTGCCAGCAGCAGGGGGGATGGGGATGGCTACACCTTC.

The chain couples TRBV7-2 to TRBJ1-1, with D possibly being TRBD1 (6 bases). The CDR3 sequence is 16 residues long. Germline CDR1 reads SGHTA; CDR2 reads FQGNSA. V was cut by 1 base and J by 5 bases, with 17 bases left in between. CDR3 loop: CASSLDSGERRTEAFF. The CDR3 nucleotides read TGTGCCAGCAGCTTAGATTCAGGGGAGAGGAGGACTGAAGCTTTCTTT.

The V and J genes are TRBV29-1 and TRBJ1-2; D is perhaps TRBD1 (5 bases). The CDR3 covers 11 residues. The V gene lost 8 bases and the J gene lost 8 bases, with 15 bases spanning the gap. In germline, CDR1 is SQVTM, CDR2 ANQGSEA. The DNA for the CDR3 is TGCAGCTTCCGGCGGCAGGGAGGCTACACCTTC. Its protein product is CSFRRQGGYTF. Combining the CDR3 with reference TRBV29-1 and TRBJ1-2 gives the whole variable domain SAVISQKPSRDICQRGTSLTIQCQVDSQVTMMFWYRQQPGQSLTLIATANQGSEATYESGFVIDKFPISRPNLTFSTLTVSNMSPEDSSIYLCSFRRQGGYTFGSGTRLTVV.

In DNA, the CDR3 is TGTGCCAGCAGCCGCCGGACAGGCGATAATTCACCCCTCCACTTT. Translation: CASSRRTGDNSPLHF. The V call is TRBV2, the J call TRBJ1-6, with 7 bases matching TRBD1. Germline lookup yields CDR1 SNHLY and CDR2 FYNNEI. The CDR3 runs to 15 residues. Trimming at V came to 6 bases and at J to 5 bases, leaving 7 bases not matched to a gene.

The V call is TRBV20-1, the J call TRBJ1-4; a weak D match, TRBD1 (6 bases). Per germline, CDR1 DFQATT and CDR2 SNEGSKA (reference sequence). The CDR3 is made up of 13 amino acids. Trimming took 5 bases from V and 6 from J, leaving 13 bases between them. The CDR3 DNA reads as TGCAGTGCTGAGGCGGGGGGCGATGAAAAACTGTTTTTT. Translated: CSAEAGGDEKLFF.

The V and J genes are TRBV6-4 and TRBJ2-2, with D perhaps matching TRBD1 (6 bases). The CDR3 length is 13 residues. CDR1 and CDR2 (germline): MRHNA, SNTAGT. V shed 8 bases and J shed 8 bases, with 15 bases lying between them. The CDR3 region has the DNA TGTGCCAGCTCCGAGGGGGAAGAAGGGGAGCTGTTTTTT. It specifies CASSEGEEGELFF.